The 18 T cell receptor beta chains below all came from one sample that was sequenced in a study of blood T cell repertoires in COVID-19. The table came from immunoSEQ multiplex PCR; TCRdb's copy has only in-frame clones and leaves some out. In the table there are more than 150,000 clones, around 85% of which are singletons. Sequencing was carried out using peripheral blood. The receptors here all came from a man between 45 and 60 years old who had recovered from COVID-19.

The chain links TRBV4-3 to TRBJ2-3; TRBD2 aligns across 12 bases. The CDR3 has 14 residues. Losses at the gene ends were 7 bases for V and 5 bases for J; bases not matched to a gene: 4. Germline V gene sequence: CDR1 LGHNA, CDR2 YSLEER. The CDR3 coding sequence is TGCGCCAGCACCGAGGGACTAGCGGGAGATACGCAGTATTTT. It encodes CASTEGLAGDTQYF.

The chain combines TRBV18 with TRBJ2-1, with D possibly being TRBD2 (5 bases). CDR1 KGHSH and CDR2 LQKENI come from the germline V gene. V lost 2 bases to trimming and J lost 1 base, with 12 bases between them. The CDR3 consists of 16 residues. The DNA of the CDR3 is TGTGCCAGCTCACCAACTAGGGCAGGATCCTACAATGAGCAGTTCTTC. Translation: CASSPTRAGSYNEQFF.

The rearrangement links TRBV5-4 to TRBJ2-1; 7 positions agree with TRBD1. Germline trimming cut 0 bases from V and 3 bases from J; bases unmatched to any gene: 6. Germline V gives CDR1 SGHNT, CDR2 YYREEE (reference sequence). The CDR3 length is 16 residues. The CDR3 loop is CASSLDLRDSYNEQFF. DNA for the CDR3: TGTGCCAGCAGCTTGGATTTACGGGACAGCTACAATGAGCAGTTCTTC. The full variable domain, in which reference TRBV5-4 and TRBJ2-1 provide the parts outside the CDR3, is ETGVTQSPTHLIKTRGQQVTLRCSSQSGHNTVSWYQQALGQGPQFIFQYYREEENGRGNFPPRFSGLQFPNYSSELNVNALELDDSALYLCASSLDLRDSYNEQFFGPGTRLTVL.

The CDR3 region has the DNA TGTGCCAGTAGTTTTAGCGGCCCCTCTAGGAATGAGCAGTTCTTC. Translation: CASSFSGPSRNEQFF. The rearrangement links TRBV19 to TRBJ2-1; possibly TRBD2 for D (6 bases). Germline-derived CDR1 and CDR2 are LNHDA and SQIVND (reference sequence). CDR3 size: 15 residues. Trimming removed 5 bases from V and 7 bases from J, with 18 bases in between.

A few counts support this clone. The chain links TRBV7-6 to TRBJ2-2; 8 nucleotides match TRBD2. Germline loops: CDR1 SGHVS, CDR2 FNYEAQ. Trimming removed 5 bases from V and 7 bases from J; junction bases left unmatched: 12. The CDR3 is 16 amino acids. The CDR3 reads CASSPTNGLAGGELFF. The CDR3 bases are TGTGCCAGCAGCCCGACCAATGGGCTAGCGGGCGGGGAGCTGTTTTTT.

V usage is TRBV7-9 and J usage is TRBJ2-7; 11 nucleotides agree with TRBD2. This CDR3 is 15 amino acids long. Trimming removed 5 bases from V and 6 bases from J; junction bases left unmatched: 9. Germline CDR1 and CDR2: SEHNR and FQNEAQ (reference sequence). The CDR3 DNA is TGTGCCAGCAGCAAACTAGCGGGAGAACGGCCCGAGCAGTACTTC. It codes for CASSKLAGERPEQYF.

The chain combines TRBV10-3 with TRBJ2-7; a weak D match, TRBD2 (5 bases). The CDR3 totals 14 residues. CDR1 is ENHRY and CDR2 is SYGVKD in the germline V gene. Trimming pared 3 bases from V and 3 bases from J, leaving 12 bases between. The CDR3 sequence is CAISERDSIYEQYF. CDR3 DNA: TGTGCCATCAGTGAACGGGATTCAATCTACGAGCAGTACTTC.

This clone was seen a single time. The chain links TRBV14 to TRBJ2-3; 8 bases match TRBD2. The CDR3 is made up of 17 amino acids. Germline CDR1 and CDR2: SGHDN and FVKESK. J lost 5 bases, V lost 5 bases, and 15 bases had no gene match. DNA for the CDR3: TGTGCCAGCAGCGTTTGGGTCGGGAGGGCCGTTTTAGATACGCAGTATTTT. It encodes CASSVWVGRAVLDTQYF.

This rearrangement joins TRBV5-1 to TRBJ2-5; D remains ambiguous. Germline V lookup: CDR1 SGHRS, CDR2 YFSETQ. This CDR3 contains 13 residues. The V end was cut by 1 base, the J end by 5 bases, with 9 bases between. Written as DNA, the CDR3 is TGCGCCAGCAGCTTGTTTAGTTTGGAGACCCAGTACTTC. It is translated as CASSLFSLETQYF.

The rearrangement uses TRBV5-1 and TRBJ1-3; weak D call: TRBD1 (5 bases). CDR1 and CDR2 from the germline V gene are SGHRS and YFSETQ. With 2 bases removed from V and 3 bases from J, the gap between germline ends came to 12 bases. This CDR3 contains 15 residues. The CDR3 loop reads CASSLPDSFGNTIYF. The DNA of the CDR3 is TGCGCCAGCAGCTTACCAGACAGCTTTGGAAACACCATATATTTT.

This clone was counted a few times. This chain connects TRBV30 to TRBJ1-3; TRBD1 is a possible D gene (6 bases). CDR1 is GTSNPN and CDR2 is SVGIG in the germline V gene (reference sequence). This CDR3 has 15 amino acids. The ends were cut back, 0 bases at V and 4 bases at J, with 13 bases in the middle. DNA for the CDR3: TGTGCCTGGAGTGTACGGGGGGCTGGAGGAAACACCATATATTTT. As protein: CAWSVRGAGGNTIYF.

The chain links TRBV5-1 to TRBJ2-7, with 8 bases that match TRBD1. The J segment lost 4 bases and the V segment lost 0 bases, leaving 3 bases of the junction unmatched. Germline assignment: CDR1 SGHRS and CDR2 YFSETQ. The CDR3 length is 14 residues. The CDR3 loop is CASSLEGTGYEQYF. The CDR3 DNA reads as TGCGCCAGCAGCTTGGAAGGGACAGGATACGAGCAGTACTTC. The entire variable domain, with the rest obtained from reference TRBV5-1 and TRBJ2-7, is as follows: KAGVTQTPRYLIKTRGQQVTLSCSPISGHRSVSWYQQTPGQGLQFLFEYFSETQRNKGNFPGRFSGRQFSNSRSEMNVSTLELGDSALYLCASSLEGTGYEQYFGPGTRLTVT.

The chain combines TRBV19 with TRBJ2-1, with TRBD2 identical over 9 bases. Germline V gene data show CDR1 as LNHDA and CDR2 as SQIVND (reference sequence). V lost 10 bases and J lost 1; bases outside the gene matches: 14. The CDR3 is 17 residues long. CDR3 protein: CATTPSAGGPSYNEQFF. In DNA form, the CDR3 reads TGTGCCACCACTCCTTCGGCGGGAGGGCCATCCTACAATGAGCAGTTCTTC. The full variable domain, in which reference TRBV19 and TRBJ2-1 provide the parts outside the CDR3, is DGGITQSPKYLFRKEGQNVTLSCEQNLNHDAMYWYRQDPGQGLRLIYYSQIVNDFQKGDIAEGYSVSREKKESFPLTVTSAQKNPTAFYLCATTPSAGGPSYNEQFFGPGTRLTVL.

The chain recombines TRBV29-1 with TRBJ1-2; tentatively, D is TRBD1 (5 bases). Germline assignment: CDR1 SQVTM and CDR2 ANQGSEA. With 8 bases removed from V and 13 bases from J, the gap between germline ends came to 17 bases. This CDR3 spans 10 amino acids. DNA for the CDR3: TGCAGCCCGGAAAAGGGGTTTGCCACCTTC. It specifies CSPEKGFATF.

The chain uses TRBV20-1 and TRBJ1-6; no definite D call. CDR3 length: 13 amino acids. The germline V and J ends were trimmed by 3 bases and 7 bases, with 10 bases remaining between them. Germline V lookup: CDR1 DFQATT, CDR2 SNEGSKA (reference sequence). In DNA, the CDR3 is TGCAGTGCTAGTTATTTAGCGAATTCACCCCTCCACTTT. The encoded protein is CSASYLANSPLHF.

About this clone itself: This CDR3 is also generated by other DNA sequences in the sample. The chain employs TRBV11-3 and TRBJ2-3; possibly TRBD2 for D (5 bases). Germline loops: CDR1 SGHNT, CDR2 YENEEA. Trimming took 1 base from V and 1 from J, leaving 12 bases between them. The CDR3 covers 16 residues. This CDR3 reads CASSLVGGGGTDTQYF. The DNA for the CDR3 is TGTGCCAGCAGCTTAGTCGGCGGAGGCGGCACAGATACGCAGTATTTT.

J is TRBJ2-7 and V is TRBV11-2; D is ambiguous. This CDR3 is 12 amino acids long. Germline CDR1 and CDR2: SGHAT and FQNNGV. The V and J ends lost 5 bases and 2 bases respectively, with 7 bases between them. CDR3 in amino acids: CASSPRTYEQYF. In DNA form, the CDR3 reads TGTGCCAGCAGCCCTAGGACCTACGAGCAGTACTTC.

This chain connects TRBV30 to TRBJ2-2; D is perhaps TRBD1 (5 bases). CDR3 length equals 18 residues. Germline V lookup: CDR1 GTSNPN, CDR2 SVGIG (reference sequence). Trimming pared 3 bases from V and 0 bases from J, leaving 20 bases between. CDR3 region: CAWRRYETVISNTGELFF. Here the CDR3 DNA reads TGTGCCTGGAGGAGGTACGAGACAGTGATCTCGAACACCGGGGAGCTGTTTTTT.